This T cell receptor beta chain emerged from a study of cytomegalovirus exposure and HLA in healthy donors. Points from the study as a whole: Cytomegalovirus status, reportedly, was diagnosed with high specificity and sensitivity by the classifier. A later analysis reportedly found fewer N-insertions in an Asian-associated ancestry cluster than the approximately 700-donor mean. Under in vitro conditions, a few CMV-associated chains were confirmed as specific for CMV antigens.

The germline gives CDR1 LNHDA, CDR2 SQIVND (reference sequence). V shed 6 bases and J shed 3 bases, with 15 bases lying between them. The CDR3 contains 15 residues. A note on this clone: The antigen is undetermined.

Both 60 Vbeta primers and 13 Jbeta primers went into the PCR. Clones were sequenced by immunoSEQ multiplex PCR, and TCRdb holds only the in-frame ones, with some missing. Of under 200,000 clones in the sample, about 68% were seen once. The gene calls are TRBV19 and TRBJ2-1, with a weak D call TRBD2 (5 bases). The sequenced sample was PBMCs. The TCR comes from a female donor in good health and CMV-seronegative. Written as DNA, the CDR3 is TGTGCCAGTAGCCGGACTCCGGCAGGCTACAATGAGCAGTTCTTC. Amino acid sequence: CASSRTPAGYNEQFF.